The clone carrying this T cell receptor beta chain was seen at least ten times. These data are taken from a study of neurological immune-mediated disorders. V was pared by 4 bases and J by 0 bases, with 10 bases between. The V gene's germline CDR1 is DFQATT and CDR2 SNEGSKA (reference sequence). The CDR3 has 13 residues. A single record per CDR3 protein comes from TCRdb applying MiXCR to the 5' RACE reads. The data contain tens of thousands of distinct CDR3 sequences, around 3.7% of them singletons. This receptor was identified in a man aged 40-55 years with multiple sclerosis. The chain links TRBV20-1 to TRBJ2-7; possibly TRBD1 or TRBD2 for D (5 bases each). The specimen was PBMCs. CDR3 in DNA: TGCAGTGCTAATCGGGACGGCTCCTACGAGCAGTACTTC. Protein: CSANRDGSYEQYF.